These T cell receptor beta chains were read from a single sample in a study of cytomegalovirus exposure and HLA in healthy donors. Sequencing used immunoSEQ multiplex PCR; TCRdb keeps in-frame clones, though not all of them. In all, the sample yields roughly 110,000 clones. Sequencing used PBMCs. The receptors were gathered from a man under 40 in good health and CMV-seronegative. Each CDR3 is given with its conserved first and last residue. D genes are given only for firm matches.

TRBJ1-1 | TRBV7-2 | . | TGTGCCAGCACTCCGGGGGGAGGGAAAACTGAAGCTTTCTTT | CASTPGGGKTEAFF
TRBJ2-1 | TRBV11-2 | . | TGTGCCAGCAGCCCCGGGACACCTTCCTACAATGAGCAGTTCTTC | CASSPGTPSYNEQFF
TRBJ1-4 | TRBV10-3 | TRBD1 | TGTGCCATCAGCCCATCGCTCCGGGACAGTAGAGAAAAACTGTTTTTT | CAISPSLRDSREKLFF
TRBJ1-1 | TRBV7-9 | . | TGTGCCAGCAGCAAGGGACAGAACACTGAAGCTTTCTTT | CASSKGQNTEAFF
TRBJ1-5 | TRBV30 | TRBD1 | TGTGCCTGGAGTCCGGGACAGGGGGCCTCTCAGCCCCAGCATTTT | CAWSPGQGASQPQHF
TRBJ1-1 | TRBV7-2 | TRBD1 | TGTGCCAGCAGCCCCCCAGGGGGCTTGAACACTGAAGCTTTCTTT | CASSPPGGLNTEAFF
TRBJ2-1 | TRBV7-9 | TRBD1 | TGTGCCAGCAGCCTCGGACAGGGGAATTTGGAAGAGCAGTTCTTC | CASSLGQGNLEEQFF
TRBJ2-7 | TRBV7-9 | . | TGTGCCAGCAGCTTAGGATGGCAGGAATCTCCCGAGCAGTACTTC | CASSLGWQESPEQYF
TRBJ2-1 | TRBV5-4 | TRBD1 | TGTGCCAGCAGTGACAGGGGAGCCCTAAACAATGAGCAGTTCTTC | CASSDRGALNNEQFF
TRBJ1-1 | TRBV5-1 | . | TGCGCCAGCAGCCCCGGGGGGGGGAGGGCTGAAGCTTTCTTT | CASSPGGGRAEAFF
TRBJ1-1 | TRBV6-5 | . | TGTGCCAGCAGCCCTACAGTGAACACTGAAGCTTTCTTT | CASSPTVNTEAFF
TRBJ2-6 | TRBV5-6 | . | TGTGCCAGCAGCAGCACAGGGATTGACGTCCTGACTTTC | CASSSTGIDVLTF
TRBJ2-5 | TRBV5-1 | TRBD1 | TGCGCCAGCAGCCCCGGGACAGCACTCCAAGAGACCCAGTACTTC | CASSPGTALQETQYF
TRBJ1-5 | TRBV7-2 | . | TGTGCCAGCAGCCCTGGGGGGGCGGGTAGCAATCAGCCCCAGCATTTT | CASSPGGAGSNQPQHF
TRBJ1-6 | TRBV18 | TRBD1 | TGTGCCAGCTCACAGGGGACAGGGGGTAAGAATTCACCCCTCCACTTT | CASSQGTGGKNSPLHF
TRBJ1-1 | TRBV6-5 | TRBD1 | TGTGCCAGCAGACTTGACAGGGGGCACACTGAAGCTTTCTTT | CASRLDRGHTEAFF
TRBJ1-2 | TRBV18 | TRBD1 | TGTGCCAGCTCCCAGAGTTCAGGGGGTGATGGCTACACCTTC | CASSQSSGGDGYTF
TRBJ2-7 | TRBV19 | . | TGTGCCAGCCGACAGGCCAGCACCTACGAGCAGTACTTC | CASRQASTYEQYF
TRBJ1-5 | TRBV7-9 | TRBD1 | TGTGCCAGCAGCTTAGGGGGGACAGATAGCAATCAGCCCCAGCATTTT | CASSLGGTDSNQPQHF
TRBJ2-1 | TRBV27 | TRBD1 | TGTGCCAGCACCATCCCACGACAGGGGGGCGCGGACCTGTTCTTC | CASTIPRQGGADLFF
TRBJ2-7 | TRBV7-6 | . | TGTGCCAGCAGCCCAGGGACCTACGAGCAGTACTTC | CASSPGTYEQYF
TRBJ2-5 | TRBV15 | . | TGTGCCACCAGCAGACCTGAGTCCAGGGCCCAAGAGACCCAGTACTTC | CATSRPESRAQETQYF
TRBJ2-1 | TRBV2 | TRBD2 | TGTGCCAGCATAGACCGAGCGGGACCGGTCTCCTACAATGAGCAGTTCTTC | CASIDRAGPVSYNEQFF
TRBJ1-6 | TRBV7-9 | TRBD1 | TGTGCCAGCAGCACCCCCCCGGGACAGGGGTTTAATTCACCCCTCCACTTT | CASSTPPGQGFNSPLHF
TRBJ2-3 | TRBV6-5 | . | TGTGCCAGCAGTTATACTGCGGGGGCGAGCACAGATACGCAGTATTTT | CASSYTAGASTDTQYF
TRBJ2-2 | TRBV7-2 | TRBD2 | TGTGCCAGCAGCTGGACTAGCGGGGCCACCACCGGGGAGCTGTTTTTT | CASSWTSGATTGELFF
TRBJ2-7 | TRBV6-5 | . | TGTGCCAGCAGTTACTCGGGGGGAACCTACGAGCAGTACTTC | CASSYSGGTYEQYF
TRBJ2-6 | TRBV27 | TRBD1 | TGTGCCAGCAGTTTAGGGACAGGGGCTTCTGGGGCCAACGTCCTGACTTTC | CASSLGTGASGANVLTF
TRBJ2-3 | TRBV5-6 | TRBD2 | TGTGCCAGCAGCCAGGAATTTAGCGGGGTTGCAGATACGCAGTATTTT | CASSQEFSGVADTQYF
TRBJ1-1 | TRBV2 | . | TGTGCCAGCAGCCTAATTGTACTACAGGTACTAAACACTGAAGCTTTCTTT | CASSLIVLQVLNTEAFF
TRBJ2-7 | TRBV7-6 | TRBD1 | TGTGCCAGCAGCTTAGACGGGACAGGGGCGAACGAGCAGTACTTC | CASSLDGTGANEQYF
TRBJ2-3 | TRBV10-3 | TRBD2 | TGTGCCACCCGGCCCGCGGGGGGGCTGACAGATACGCAGTATTTT | CATRPAGGLTDTQYF
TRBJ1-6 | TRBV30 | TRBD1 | TGTGCCGTCGACAGGGATAATTCACCCCTCCACTTT | CAVDRDNSPLHF
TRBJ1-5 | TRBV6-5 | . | TGTGCCAGCAGCCGTAGCCGGAGTGATCAGCCCCAGCATTTT | CASSRSRSDQPQHF
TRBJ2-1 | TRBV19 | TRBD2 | TGTGCCACCGGGACTAGCGGGGGCCTTCCAGGGCAGTTCTTC | CATGTSGGLPGQFF
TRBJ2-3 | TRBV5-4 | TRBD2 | TGTGCCAGCCAGGGACTAGCGGGGGGGAGCACAGATACGCAGTATTTT | CASQGLAGGSTDTQYF
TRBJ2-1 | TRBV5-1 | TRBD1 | TGCGCCAGCAGCTTCAATGGACAGGTTAGAACCAATGAGCAGTTCTTC | CASSFNGQVRTNEQFF
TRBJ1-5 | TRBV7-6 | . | TGTGCCAGCAGCCCCCGGGGGGGGATGAGCAATCAGCCCCAGCATTTT | CASSPRGGMSNQPQHF
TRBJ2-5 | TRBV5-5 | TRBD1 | TGTGCCAGCAGCCTATATATACAGGGGACAGGAGGAGAGACCCAGTACTTC | CASSLYIQGTGGETQYF
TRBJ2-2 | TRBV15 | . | TGTGCCACCAGCATCCAGGGGAAATCTAACACCGGGGAGCTGTTTTTT | CATSIQGKSNTGELFF
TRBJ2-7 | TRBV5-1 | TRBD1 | TGCGCCAGCAGCTTCGCCGGGACAGGGGGCGACGAGCAGTACTTC | CASSFAGTGGDEQYF
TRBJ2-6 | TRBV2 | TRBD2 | TGTGCCAGCAGTGAAGTGGGGGGGTCTGGGGCCAACGTCCTGACTTTC | CASSEVGGSGANVLTF
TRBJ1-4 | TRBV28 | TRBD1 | TGTGCCAGCAGTTTAACCCCCAGGGGGGAAAAACTGTTTTTT | CASSLTPRGEKLFF
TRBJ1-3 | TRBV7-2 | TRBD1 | TGTGCCAGCAGCTCGGCGGGACAGTTCTCTGGAAACACCATATATTTT | CASSSAGQFSGNTIYF
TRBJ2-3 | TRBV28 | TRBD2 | TGTGCCTTAGCGGGAAACACAGATACGCAGTATTTT | CALAGNTDTQYF
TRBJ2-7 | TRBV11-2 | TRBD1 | TGTGCCAGCAGCAATCCGACAGGGGTAGGCGAGCAGTACTTC | CASSNPTGVGEQYF
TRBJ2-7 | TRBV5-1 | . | TGCGCCAGCAGCTTGGCTACCCCCTCCTACGAGCAGTACTTC | CASSLATPSYEQYF
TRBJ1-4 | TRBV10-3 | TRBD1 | TGTGCCATCAGTCAGCAAGGGGGACAGGGTGAAAAACTGTTTTTT | CAISQQGGQGEKLFF
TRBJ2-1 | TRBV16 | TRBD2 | TGTGCCAGCAGCCTCCGGGGGGGGACGGGGAATGAGCAGTTCTTC | CASSLRGGTGNEQFF
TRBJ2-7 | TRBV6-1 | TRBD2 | TGTGCCAGCAATGCCGAGCGGGGGGGCATCTACGAGCAGTACTTC | CASNAERGGIYEQYF
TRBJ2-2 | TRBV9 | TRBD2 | TGTGCCAGCAGCCCTGGGGGGGTGAACACCGGGGAGCTGTTTTTT | CASSPGGVNTGELFF
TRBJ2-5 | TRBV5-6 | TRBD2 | TGTGCCAGCAGCTCGTCTAGCGGGGCGACGTACCAAGAGACCCAGTACTTC | CASSSSSGATYQETQYF
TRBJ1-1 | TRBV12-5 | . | TGTGCTAGTGCCCCGGGAGGGCAGGCCACTGAAGCTTTCTTT | CASAPGGQATEAFF
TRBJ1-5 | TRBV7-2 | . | TGTGCCAGCAGTCAACTGACAGGAGCGGTACAGCCCCAGCATTTT | CASSQLTGAVQPQHF
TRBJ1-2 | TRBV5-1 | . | TGCGCCAGCAGCTACGGGGGGCGAGATATGGGGGGCTACACCTTC | CASSYGGRDMGGYTF
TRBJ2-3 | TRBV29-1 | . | TGCAGCGTTCTGTCCGGCACAGATACGCAGTATTTT | CSVLSGTDTQYF
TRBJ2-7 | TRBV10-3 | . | TGTGCCATCAGTGAGCGCTCTGAGCCTCCCTACGAGCAGTACTTC | CAISERSEPPYEQYF
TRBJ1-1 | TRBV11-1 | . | TGTGCCAGCAGCGATCAGGGCTACAGCTCCAACACTGAAGCTTTCTTT | CASSDQGYSSNTEAFF
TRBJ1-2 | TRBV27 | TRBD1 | TGTGCCAGCAGTCCACTCGGGACAGGGGGGATAGGCTACACCTTC | CASSPLGTGGIGYTF